The rows below give T cell receptor beta chains drawn from one sample of a study of T-cell memory formation after mild COVID-19. In TCRdb, the 5' RACE reads were re-called with MiXCR into one record per CDR3 protein. This sample carries 350,000 to 500,000 distinct CDR3 sequences, less than 25% of them seen once, and the ten largest clones take about 12%. What was sequenced was PBMCs or a T cell subset sorted from them (not recorded which). The source of these receptors is an adult woman who had mild COVID-19 (a few samples of this study predate the infection). Cell type and time point are not known. The CDR3 runs from the conserved cysteine through the conserved F or W. The D gene is left open where the match is weak. The size field is filled for only some rows; it gives once, few, many or a size class.

many	TRBV20-1	NA	TRBJ2-7	CSATGRNHYEQYF	TGCAGTGCTACGGGACGCAACCACTACGAGCAGTACTTC
few	TRBV7-9	NA	TRBJ1-2	CASSLGEGSGGYTF	TGTGCCAGCAGCTTAGGGGAGGGATCAGGGGGCTACACCTTC
few	TRBV7-3	NA	TRBJ1-3	CASRRGVEGNTIYF	TGTGCCAGCAGGAGAGGGGTTGAAGGAAACACCATATATTTT
few	TRBV25-1	TRBD2	TRBJ2-7	CASSGPWAGAYEQYF	TGTGCCAGCAGTGGTCCCTGGGCGGGAGCCTACGAGCAGTACTTC
NA	TRBV27	TRBD2	TRBJ2-5	CASRAGGPETQYF	TGTGCCAGTCGAGCGGGAGGGCCAGAGACCCAGTACTTC
few	TRBV11-2	NA	TRBJ2-2	CASSPYGGNTGELFF	TGTGCCAGCAGCCCTTACGGGGGGAACACCGGGGAGCTGTTTTTT
NA	TRBV19	TRBD1	TRBJ2-1	CATDIFPGTGRVSEQFF	TGTGCCACCGACATCTTCCCCGGGACAGGCCGCGTAAGCGAGCAGTTCTTC
NA	TRBV3-1	TRBD2	TRBJ2-2	CASSPWTSGRFGELFF	TGTGCCAGCAGCCCCTGGACTAGCGGGAGGTTCGGGGAGCTGTTTTTT
NA	TRBV2	NA	TRBJ2-4	CASSVKGKNIQYF	TGTGCCAGCAGTGTGAAGGGCAAAAACATTCAGTACTTC
few	TRBV5-1	NA	TRBJ2-5	CASSLDTGQETQYF	TGCGCCAGCAGCTTGGACACAGGACAAGAGACCCAGTACTTC
NA	TRBV6-5	NA	TRBJ2-3	CASSYSPGVDTQYF	TGTGCCAGCAGTTACTCCCCAGGGGTGGATACGCAGTATTTT
NA	TRBV5-1	TRBD2	TRBJ2-5	CASLRSGTSGIQETQYF	TGCGCCAGCTTGCGATCCGGGACTAGCGGGATTCAAGAGACCCAGTACTTC
few	TRBV29-1	NA	TRBJ2-1	CSVDTGSSAYNEQFF	TGCAGCGTGGACACAGGGTCTTCTGCCTACAATGAGCAGTTCTTC
NA	TRBV3-1	TRBD1	TRBJ1-1	CASSQDWSDRTEAFF	TGTGCCAGCAGCCAAGATTGGTCGGACAGGACTGAAGCTTTCTTT
NA	TRBV12-3/TRBV12-4	NA	TRBJ2-7	CASSPKNDRREQYF	TGTGCCAGCAGTCCCAAAAACGACAGACGCGAGCAGTACTTC
NA	TRBV6-1	NA	TRBJ1-3	CASRASDGGNTIYF	TGTGCCAGCAGAGCCTCGGACGGAGGAAACACCATATATTTT
NA	TRBV7-9	NA	TRBJ1-5	CASSDTHQPQHF	TGTGCCAGCAGCGACACTCATCAGCCCCAGCATTTT
NA	TRBV7-3	TRBD1	TRBJ2-7	CASSRSGTGEYEQYF	TGTGCCAGCAGCCGAAGTGGGACAGGGGAATACGAGCAGTACTTC
NA	TRBV5-6	TRBD2	TRBJ2-3	CASSTQRLAAFTDTQYF	TGTGCCAGCAGCACGCAGAGACTAGCTGCCTTCACAGATACGCAGTATTTT
few	TRBV9	NA	TRBJ2-2	CASSEAGTLNTGELFF	TGTGCCAGCAGCGAAGCCGGGACACTGAACACCGGGGAGCTGTTTTTT
NA	TRBV20-1	NA	TRBJ2-5	CTPYPGAQETQYF	TGCACACCGTACCCGGGGGCCCAAGAGACCCAGTACTTC
NA	TRBV20-1	NA	TRBJ2-7	CSARDLGANYEQYF	TGCAGTGCTAGAGATCTCGGAGCCAACTACGAGCAGTACTTC
few	TRBV12-3/TRBV12-4	TRBD1	TRBJ2-5	CASSTRTGQETQYF	TGTGCCAGCAGCACCCGGACAGGGCAGGAGACCCAGTACTTC
many	TRBV24-1	TRBD2	TRBJ2-3	CATSDPTYALGLGTDTQYF	TGTGCCACCAGTGATCCGACATATGCTTTGGGACTAGGCACAGATACGCAGTATTTT
NA	TRBV28	NA	TRBJ1-1	CASSSGTSGTKNTEAFF	TGTGCCAGCAGTTCCGGGACCTCCGGAACAAAAAACACTGAAGCTTTCTTT
NA	TRBV29-1	TRBD1	TRBJ1-2	CSVVGQGVDGYTF	TGCAGCGTTGTGGGACAGGGGGTGGATGGCTACACCTTC
few	TRBV12-3/TRBV12-4	NA	TRBJ2-3	CASTLTGQLDTDTQYF	TGTGCCAGCACCCTTACCGGACAGCTGGACACAGATACGCAGTATTTT
NA	TRBV10-3	NA	TRBJ2-3	CAISGTDTQYF	TGTGCCATCAGCGGTACAGATACGCAGTATTTT
NA	TRBV29-1	NA	TRBJ2-3	CSVEGGAGTGTQYF	TGCAGCGTTGAAGGTGGGGCCGGGACGGGTACGCAGTATTTT
few	TRBV7-3	TRBD1	TRBJ1-1	CASSLTNTGDQAFF	TGTGCCAGCAGCTTAACAAACACAGGGGATCAAGCTTTCTTT
NA	TRBV10-3	NA	TRBJ2-3	CAIRGSTDTQYF	TGTGCCATCAGGGGAAGCACAGATACGCAGTATTTT
NA	TRBV12-3/TRBV12-4	TRBD2	TRBJ2-5	CASSPVGGQQETQYF	TGTGCCAGCAGTCCAGTGGGAGGGCAGCAAGAGACCCAGTACTTC
few	TRBV15	NA	TRBJ2-1	CATSRVELVPYNEQFF	TGTGCCACCAGCAGAGTTGAACTAGTCCCCTACAATGAGCAGTTCTTC
NA	TRBV29-1	TRBD1	TRBJ1-1	CSVPGQGGSWGTEAFF	TGCAGCGTACCGGGACAGGGGGGATCCTGGGGCACTGAAGCTTTCTTT
few	TRBV29-1	NA	TRBJ2-7	CSVVPSSSYEQYF	TGCAGCGTTGTTCCTAGCAGCTCCTACGAGCAGTACTTC
NA	TRBV27	NA	TRBJ2-7	CASSLTAGIYEQYF	TGTGCCAGCAGTTTAACGGCAGGGATCTACGAGCAGTACTTC
NA	TRBV20-1	NA	TRBJ2-3	CSEARVGGALADTQYF	TGCAGTGAGGCCCGGGTTGGTGGGGCTTTAGCAGATACGCAGTATTTT
NA	TRBV4-3	NA	TRBJ1-1	CASSQVVYRENTEAFF	TGCGCCAGCAGCCAAGTCGTATACAGAGAGAACACTGAAGCTTTCTTT
few	TRBV5-1	TRBD2	TRBJ2-1	CASRGGKNNEQFF	TGCGCCAGCAGGGGAGGGAAGAACAATGAGCAGTTCTTC
few	TRBV9	NA	TRBJ2-1	CASSVEEGPRVGDNEQFF	TGTGCCAGCAGCGTAGAGGAGGGGCCAAGAGTCGGGGACAATGAGCAGTTCTTC
few	TRBV12-5	TRBD1	TRBJ2-5	CASGPGQGAETQYF	TGTGCTAGTGGTCCCGGACAGGGGGCGGAGACCCAGTACTTC
few	TRBV3-1	NA	TRBJ1-1	CASSQEDSRPEAFF	TGTGCCAGCAGCCAAGAGGACTCAAGGCCTGAAGCTTTCTTT
NA	TRBV11-3	NA	TRBJ1-2	CASSMFRNYGYTF	TGTGCCAGCAGTATGTTCCGAAACTATGGCTACACCTTC
few	TRBV24-1	NA	TRBJ2-1	CATSDGDGASYNEQFF	TGTGCCACCAGTGATGGGGACGGCGCGTCCTACAATGAGCAGTTCTTC
NA	TRBV7-9	NA	TRBJ1-5	CASSFGGINQPQHF	TGTGCCAGCAGCTTCGGGGGAATTAATCAGCCCCAGCATTTT
few	TRBV24-1	NA	TRBJ2-1	CATSDPIGNEQFF	TGTGCCACCAGTGACCCGATAGGAAATGAGCAGTTCTTC
NA	TRBV6-6	TRBD2	TRBJ2-4	CASRSSGDIQYF	TGTGCCAGCAGGTCTAGCGGGGACATTCAGTACTTC
NA	TRBV5-1	NA	TRBJ2-7	CASSFGSGSYEQYF	TGCGCCAGCAGCTTTGGTAGCGGTTCCTACGAGCAGTACTTC
NA	TRBV2	TRBD1	TRBJ2-7	CASRTSGTGSYEQYF	TGTGCCAGCAGGACTTCCGGGACAGGGTCCTACGAGCAGTACTTC
NA	TRBV6-1	TRBD1	TRBJ2-3	CASSERQGARADTQYF	TGTGCCAGCAGTGAGAGACAGGGGGCGCGGGCAGATACGCAGTATTTT
NA	TRBV14	NA	TRBJ2-1	CASSQGAGIKFF	TGTGCCAGCAGCCAAGGAGCCGGGATAAAGTTCTTC
NA	TRBV21-1	NA	TRBJ1-2	CASSKAHLPTRDGRSYTF	TGTGCCAGCAGCAAAGCGCACCTACCTACTAGGGACGGCAGAAGCTACACCTTC
NA	TRBV6-5	NA	TRBJ2-1	CASRRGHPNEQFF	TGTGCCAGCAGAAGGGGCCATCCGAATGAGCAGTTCTTC
few	TRBV6-5	NA	TRBJ1-1	CASSSSPGIKNTEAFF	TGTGCCAGCAGTTCCTCCCCAGGGATTAAGAACACTGAAGCTTTCTTT
NA	TRBV20-1	TRBD1	TRBJ2-7	CSARGDQGAPGEQYF	TGCAGTGCTAGAGGGGACCAGGGGGCGCCGGGAGAGCAGTACTTC
many	TRBV5-1	TRBD1	TRBJ2-7	CASSSGTGTYEQYF	TGCGCCAGCAGCTCCGGGACAGGGACCTACGAGCAGTACTTC
few	TRBV12-3/TRBV12-4	NA	TRBJ2-1	CASSRDRNEQFF	TGTGCCAGCAGCCGTGACAGAAATGAGCAGTTCTTC